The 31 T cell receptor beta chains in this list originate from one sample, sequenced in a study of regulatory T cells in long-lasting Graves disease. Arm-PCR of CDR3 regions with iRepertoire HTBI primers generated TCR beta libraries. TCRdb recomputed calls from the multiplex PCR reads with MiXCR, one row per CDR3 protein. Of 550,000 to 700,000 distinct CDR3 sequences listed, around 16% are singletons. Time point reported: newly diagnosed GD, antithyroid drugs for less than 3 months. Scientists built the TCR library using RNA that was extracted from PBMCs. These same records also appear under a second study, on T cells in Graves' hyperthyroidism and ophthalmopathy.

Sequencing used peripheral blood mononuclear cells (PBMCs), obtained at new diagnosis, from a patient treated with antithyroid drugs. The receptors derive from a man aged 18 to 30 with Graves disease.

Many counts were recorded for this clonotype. DNA for the CDR3: TGTGCCAGCAGTTACCTTACGGGACAGGGGGCGAAGGCACCCCTCCACTTT. Amino acid sequence: CASSYLTGQGAKAPLHF. The gene calls are TRBV12-3 or TRBV12-4 and TRBJ1-6, with 12 positions matching TRBD1. V lost 4 bases, J lost 11 bases, and 12 bases stayed unmatched. The CDR3 is made up of 17 amino acids.

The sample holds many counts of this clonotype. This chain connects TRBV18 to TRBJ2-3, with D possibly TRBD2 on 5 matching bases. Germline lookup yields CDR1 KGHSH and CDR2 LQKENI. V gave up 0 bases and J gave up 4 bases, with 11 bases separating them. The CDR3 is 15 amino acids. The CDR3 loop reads CASSPPGWRADTQYF. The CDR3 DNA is TGTGCCAGCTCACCACCGGGATGGCGGGCAGATACGCAGTATTTT.

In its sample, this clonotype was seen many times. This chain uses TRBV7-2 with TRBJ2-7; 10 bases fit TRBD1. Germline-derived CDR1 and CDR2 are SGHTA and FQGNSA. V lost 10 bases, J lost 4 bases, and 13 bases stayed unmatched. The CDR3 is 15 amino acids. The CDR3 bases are TGTGCCACCAGAGCCTCGGACAGGGGGAGTTACGAGCAGTACTTC. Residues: CATRASDRGSYEQYF.

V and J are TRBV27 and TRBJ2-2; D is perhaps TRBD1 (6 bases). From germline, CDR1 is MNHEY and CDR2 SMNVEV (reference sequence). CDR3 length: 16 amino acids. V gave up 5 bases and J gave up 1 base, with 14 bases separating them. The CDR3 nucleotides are TGTGCCAGCAGTCTACTAGGACAGATGAACACCGGGGAGCTGTTTTTT. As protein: CASSLLGQMNTGELFF.

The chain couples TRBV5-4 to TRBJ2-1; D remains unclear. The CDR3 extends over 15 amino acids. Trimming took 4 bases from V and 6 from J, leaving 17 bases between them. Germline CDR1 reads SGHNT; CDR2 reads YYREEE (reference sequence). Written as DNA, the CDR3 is TGTGCCAGCAGCCTAACGTTGGGGTTCAGCAATGAGCAGTTCTTC. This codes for CASSLTLGFSNEQFF.

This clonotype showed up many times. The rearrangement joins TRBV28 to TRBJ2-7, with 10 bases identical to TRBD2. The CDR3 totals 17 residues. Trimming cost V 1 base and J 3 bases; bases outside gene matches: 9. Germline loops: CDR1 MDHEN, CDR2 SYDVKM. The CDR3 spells CASSLLRLAGEGYEQYF. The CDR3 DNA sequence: TGTGCCAGCAGTTTATTAAGGCTAGCGGGAGAAGGCTACGAGCAGTACTTC.

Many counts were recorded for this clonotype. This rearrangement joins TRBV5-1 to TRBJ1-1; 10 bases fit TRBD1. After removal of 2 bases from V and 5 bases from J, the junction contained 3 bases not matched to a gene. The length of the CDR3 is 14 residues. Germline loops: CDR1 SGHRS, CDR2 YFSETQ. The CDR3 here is CASSFRDRGTEAFF. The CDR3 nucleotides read TGCGCCAGCAGCTTTCGGGACAGGGGAACTGAAGCTTTCTTT.

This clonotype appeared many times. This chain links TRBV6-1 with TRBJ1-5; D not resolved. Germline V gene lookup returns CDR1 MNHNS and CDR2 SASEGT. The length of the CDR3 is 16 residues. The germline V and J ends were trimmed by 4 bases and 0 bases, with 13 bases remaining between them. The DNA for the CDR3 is TGTGCCAGCAGTGGACTCAGGTTCTATAGCAATCAGCCCCAGCATTTT. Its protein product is CASSGLRFYSNQPQHF.

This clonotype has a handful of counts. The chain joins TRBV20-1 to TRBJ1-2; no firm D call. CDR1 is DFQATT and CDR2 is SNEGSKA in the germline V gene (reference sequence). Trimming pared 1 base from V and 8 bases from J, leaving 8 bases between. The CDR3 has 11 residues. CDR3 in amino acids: CSARGDWGYTF. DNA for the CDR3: TGCAGTGCTAGAGGCGATTGGGGCTACACCTTC.

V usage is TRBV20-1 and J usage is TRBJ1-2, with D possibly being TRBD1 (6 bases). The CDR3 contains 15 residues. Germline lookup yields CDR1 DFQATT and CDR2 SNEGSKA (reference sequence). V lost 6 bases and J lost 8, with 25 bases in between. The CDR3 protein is CSANVILHRDWGYTF. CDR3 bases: TGCAGTGCCAACGTCATTTTACACAGGGATTGGGGCTACACCTTC.

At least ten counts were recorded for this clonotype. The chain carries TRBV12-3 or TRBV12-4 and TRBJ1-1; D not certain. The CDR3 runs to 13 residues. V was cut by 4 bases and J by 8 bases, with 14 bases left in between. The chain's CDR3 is CASSWSRMGEAFF. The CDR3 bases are TGTGCCAGCAGTTGGAGTCGGATGGGAGAAGCTTTCTTT.

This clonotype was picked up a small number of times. Written as DNA, the CDR3 is TGTGCCAGCAGTCACAGGGAGCGACAGCCCCAGCATTTT. Residues: CASSHRERQPQHF. The chain joins TRBV6-1 to TRBJ1-5; a possible D gene is TRBD1 (6 bases). The germline V gene encodes CDR1 MNHNS and CDR2 SASEGT. Trimming removed 5 bases from V and 7 bases from J, with 12 bases in between. The CDR3 consists of 13 residues.

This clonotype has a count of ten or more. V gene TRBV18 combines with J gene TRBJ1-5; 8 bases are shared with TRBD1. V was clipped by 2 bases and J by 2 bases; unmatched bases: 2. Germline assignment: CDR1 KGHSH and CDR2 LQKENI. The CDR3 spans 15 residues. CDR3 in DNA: TGTGCCAGCTCACCAAAGACAGGGGGCAATCAGCCCCAGCATTTT. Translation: CASSPKTGGNQPQHF.

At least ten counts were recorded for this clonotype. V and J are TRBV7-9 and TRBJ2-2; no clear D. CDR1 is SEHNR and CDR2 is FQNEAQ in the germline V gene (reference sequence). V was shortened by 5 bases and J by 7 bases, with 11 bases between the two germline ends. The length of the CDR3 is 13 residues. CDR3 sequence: CASSRIVGGELFF. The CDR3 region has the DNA TGTGCCAGCAGCCGAATAGTCGGCGGGGAGCTGTTTTTT.

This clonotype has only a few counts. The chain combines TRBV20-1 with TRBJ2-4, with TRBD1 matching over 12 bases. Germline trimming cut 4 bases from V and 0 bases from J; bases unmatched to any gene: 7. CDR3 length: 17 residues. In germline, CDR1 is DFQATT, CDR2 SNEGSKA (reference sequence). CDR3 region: CSATGTGGRLAKNIQYF. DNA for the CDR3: TGCAGTGCTACCGGGACAGGGGGCCGACTAGCCAAAAACATTCAGTACTTC.

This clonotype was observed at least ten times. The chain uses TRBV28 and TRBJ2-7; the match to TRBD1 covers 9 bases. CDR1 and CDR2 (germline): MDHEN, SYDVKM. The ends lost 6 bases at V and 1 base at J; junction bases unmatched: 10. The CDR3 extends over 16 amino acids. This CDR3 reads CASSSPGTGNSYEQYF. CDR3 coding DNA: TGTGCCAGCAGCTCCCCCGGGACAGGGAATTCCTACGAGCAGTACTTC. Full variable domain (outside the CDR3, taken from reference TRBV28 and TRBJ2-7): DVKVTQSSRYLVKRTGEKVFLECVQDMDHENMFWYRQDPGLGLRLIYFSYDVKMKEKGDIPEGYSVSREKKERFSLILESASTNQTSMYLCASSSPGTGNSYEQYFGPGTRLTVT.

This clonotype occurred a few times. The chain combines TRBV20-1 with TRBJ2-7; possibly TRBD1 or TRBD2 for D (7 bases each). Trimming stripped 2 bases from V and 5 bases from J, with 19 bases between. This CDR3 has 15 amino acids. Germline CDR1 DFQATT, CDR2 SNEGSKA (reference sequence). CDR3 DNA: TGCAGTGCTAGACAGGGGGGCGGGAGTGGAGACGAGCAGTACTTC. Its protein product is CSARQGGGSGDEQYF.

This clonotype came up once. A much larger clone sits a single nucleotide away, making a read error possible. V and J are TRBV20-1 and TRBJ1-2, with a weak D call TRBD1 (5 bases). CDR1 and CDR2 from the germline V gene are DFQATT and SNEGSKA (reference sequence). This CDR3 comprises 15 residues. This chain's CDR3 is CSARSKGRQKYGYAF. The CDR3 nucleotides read TGCAGTGCTAGATCAAAAGGAAGACAGAAGTATGGCTACGCCTTC.

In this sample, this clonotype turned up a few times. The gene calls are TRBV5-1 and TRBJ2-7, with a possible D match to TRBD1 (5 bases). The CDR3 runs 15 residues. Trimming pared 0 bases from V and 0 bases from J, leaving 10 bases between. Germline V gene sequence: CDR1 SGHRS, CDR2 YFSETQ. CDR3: CASSLETALSYEQYF. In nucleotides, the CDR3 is TGCGCCAGCAGCTTGGAGACAGCGCTCTCCTACGAGCAGTACTTC.

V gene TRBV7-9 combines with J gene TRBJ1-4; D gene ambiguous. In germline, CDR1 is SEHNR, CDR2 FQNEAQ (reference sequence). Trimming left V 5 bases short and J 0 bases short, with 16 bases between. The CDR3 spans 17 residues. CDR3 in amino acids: CASSLAWAGATNEKLFF. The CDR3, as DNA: TGTGCCAGCAGCCTCGCGTGGGCGGGCGCAACTAATGAAAAACTGTTTTTT.

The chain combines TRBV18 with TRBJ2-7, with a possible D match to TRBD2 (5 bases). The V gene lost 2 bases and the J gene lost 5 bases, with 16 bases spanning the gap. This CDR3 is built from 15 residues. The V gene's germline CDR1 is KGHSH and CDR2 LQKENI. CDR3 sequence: CASSPSDSRLDEQYF. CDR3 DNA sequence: TGTGCCAGCTCACCATCGGACTCCCGTCTGGACGAGCAGTACTTC.

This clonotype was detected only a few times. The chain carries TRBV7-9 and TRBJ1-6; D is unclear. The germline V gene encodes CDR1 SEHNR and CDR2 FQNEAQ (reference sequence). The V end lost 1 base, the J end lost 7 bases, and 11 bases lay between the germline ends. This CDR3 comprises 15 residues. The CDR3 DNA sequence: TGTGCCAGCAGCTTAGAGCGGTTGATGAATTCACCCCTCCACTTT. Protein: CASSLERLMNSPLHF. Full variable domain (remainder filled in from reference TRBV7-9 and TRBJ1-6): DTGVSQNPRHKITKRGQNVTFRCDPISEHNRLYWYRQTLGQGPEFLTYFQNEAQLEKSRLLSDRFSAERPKGSFSTLEIQRTEQGDSAMYLCASSLERLMNSPLHFGNGTRLTVT.

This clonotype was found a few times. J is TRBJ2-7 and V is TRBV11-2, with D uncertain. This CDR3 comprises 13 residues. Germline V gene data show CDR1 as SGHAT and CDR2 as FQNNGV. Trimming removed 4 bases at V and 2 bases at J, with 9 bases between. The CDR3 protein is CASSSRSPYEQYF. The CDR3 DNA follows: TGTGCCAGCAGCTCCAGGTCCCCCTACGAGCAGTACTTC.

The CDR3 coding sequence is TGTGCCAGCAGCTCGACCGGGACAGGGAACACTGAAGCTTTCTTT. Its translation: CASSSTGTGNTEAFF. The gene calls are TRBV13 and TRBJ1-1; 8 bases are a match to TRBD1. The CDR3 contains 15 residues. V lost 4 bases, J lost 1 base, and 5 bases stayed unmatched. Germline V gene sequence: CDR1 PRHDT, CDR2 FYEKMQ (reference sequence).

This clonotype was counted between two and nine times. This chain's CDR3 is CSAIKNTEAFF. DNA for the CDR3: TGCAGCGCAATAAAGAACACTGAAGCTTTCTTT. The rearrangement uses TRBV29-1 and TRBJ1-1; D gene unclear. There are 11 residues in the CDR3. Deletions cut 7 bases from V and 1 base from J, with 7 bases between. From germline, CDR1 is SQVTM and CDR2 ANQGSEA.

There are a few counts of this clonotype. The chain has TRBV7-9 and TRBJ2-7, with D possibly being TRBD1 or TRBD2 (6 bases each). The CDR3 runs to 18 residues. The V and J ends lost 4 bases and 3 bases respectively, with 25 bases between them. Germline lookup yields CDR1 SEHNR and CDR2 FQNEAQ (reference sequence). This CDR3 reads CASSSTQGLQGWGYEQYF. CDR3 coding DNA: TGTGCCAGCAGCTCTACTCAAGGACTACAGGGATGGGGCTACGAGCAGTACTTC.

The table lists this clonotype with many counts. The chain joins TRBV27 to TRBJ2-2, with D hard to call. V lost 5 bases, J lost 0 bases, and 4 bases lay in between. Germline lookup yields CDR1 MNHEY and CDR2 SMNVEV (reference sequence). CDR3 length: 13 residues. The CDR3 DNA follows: TGTGCCAGCAGTGCCGCGAACACCGGGGAGCTGTTTTTT. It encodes CASSAANTGELFF.

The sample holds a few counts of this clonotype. CDR3 nucleotide sequence: TGTGCCTGGAGTGTACTTGACAAAAACATTCAGTACTTC. It translates to CAWSVLDKNIQYF. The J gene is TRBJ2-4, the V gene TRBV30, with unresolved D. Germline CDR1 and CDR2: GTSNPN and SVGIG (reference sequence). The V end was cut by 0 bases, the J end by 3 bases, with 6 bases between. The CDR3 has 13 residues. Using reference TRBV30 and TRBJ2-4 for the parts outside the CDR3, the full variable domain is SQTIHQWPATLVQPVGSPLSLECTVEGTSNPNLYWYRQAAGRGLQLLFYSVGIGQISSEVPQNLSASRPQDRQFILSSKKLLLSDSGFYLCAWSVLDKNIQYFGAGTRLSVL.

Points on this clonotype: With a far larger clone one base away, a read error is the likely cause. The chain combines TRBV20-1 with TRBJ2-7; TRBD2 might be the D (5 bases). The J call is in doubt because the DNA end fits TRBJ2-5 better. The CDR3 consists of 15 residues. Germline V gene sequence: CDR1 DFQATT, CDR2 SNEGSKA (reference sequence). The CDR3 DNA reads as TGCAGTGCTATTCTGCCGGCGGGCGTTCAAGAGACCCAGTACTTC. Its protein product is CSAILPAGVQETQYF.

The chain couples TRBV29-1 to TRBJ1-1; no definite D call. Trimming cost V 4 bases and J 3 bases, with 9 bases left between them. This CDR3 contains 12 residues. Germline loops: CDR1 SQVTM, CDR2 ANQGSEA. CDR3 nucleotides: TGCAGCGTTGGCGACACATACACTGAAGCTTTCTTT. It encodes CSVGDTYTEAFF. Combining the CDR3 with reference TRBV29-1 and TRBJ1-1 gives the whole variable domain SAVISQKPSRDICQRGTSLTIQCQVDSQVTMMFWYRQQPGQSLTLIATANQGSEATYESGFVIDKFPISRPNLTFSTLTVSNMSPEDSSIYLCSVGDTYTEAFFGQGTRLTVV.

In DNA, the CDR3 is TGTGCCAGCAGCGTGGGGGGCGGGATCACAGATACGCAGTATTTT. Its protein is CASSVGGGITDTQYF. The chain combines TRBV11-3 with TRBJ2-3, with D tentatively TRBD1 or TRBD2 (6 bases each). This CDR3 is 15 amino acids long. In germline, CDR1 is SGHNT, CDR2 YENEEA. V lost 5 bases to trimming and J lost 2 bases, with 14 bases between them.